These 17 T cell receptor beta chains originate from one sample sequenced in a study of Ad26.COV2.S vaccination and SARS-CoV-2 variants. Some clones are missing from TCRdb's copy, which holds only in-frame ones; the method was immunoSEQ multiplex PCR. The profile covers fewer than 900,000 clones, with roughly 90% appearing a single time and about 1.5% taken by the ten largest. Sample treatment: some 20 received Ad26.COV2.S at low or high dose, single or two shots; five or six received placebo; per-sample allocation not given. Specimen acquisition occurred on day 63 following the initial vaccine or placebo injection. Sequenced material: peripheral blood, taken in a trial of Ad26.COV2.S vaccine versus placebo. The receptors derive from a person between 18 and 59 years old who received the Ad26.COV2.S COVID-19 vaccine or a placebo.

CDR3 bases: TGTGCCAGCAGACAGACAGGGGCGGGTGGCTACACCTTC. It is translated as CASRQTGAGGYTF. This chain joins TRBV7-9 and TRBJ1-2; 8 nucleotides align to TRBD1. The V segment lost 6 bases and the J segment 7 bases; nucleotides outside the gene matches: 7. The CDR3 loop spans 13 amino acids. CDR1 is SEHNR, CDR2 FQNEAQ, per germline (reference sequence).

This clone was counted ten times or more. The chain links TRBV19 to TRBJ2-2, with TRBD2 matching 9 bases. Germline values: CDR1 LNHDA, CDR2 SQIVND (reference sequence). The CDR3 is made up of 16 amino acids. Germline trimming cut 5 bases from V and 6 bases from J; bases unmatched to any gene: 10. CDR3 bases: TGTGCCAGTAGTTCGCCGGGACTAGCAGTCTCCGGGGAGCTGTTTTTT. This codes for CASSSPGLAVSGELFF.

The CDR3 coding sequence is TGTGCCAGCAGCGAGACAGGGTTTGCTAATGAAAAACTGTTTTTT. Residues: CASSETGFANEKLFF. The chain has TRBV7-9 and TRBJ1-4, with 7 bases fitting TRBD1. Per germline, CDR1 SEHNR and CDR2 FQNEAQ (reference sequence). Trimming cost V 5 bases and J 3 bases; bases outside gene matches: 6. This CDR3 has 15 amino acids.

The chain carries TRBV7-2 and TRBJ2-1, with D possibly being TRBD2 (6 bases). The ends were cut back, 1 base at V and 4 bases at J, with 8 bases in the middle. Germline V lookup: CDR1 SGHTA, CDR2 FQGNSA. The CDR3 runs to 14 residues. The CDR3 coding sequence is TGTGCCAGCAGCTTAGTGGGAGGTTACAATGAGCAGTTCTTC. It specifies CASSLVGGYNEQFF.

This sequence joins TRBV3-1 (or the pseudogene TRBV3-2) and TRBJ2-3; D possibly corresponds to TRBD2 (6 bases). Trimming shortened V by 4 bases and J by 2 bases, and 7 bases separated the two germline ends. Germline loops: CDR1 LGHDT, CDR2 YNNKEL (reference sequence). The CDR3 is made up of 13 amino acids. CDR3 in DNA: TGTGCCAGCAGCCGCGGGAACACAGATACGCAGTATTTT. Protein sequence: CASSRGNTDTQYF.

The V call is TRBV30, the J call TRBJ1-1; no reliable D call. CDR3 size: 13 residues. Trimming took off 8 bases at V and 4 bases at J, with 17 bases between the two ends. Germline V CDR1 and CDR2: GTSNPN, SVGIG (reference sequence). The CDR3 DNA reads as TGTGCCGCCAACGGGCACGGGCCCACTGAAGCTTTCTTT. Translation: CAANGHGPTEAFF.

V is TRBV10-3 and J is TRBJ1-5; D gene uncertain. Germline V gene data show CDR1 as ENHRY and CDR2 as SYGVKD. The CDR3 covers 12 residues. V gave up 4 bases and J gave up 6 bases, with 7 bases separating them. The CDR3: CAISGGPQPQHF. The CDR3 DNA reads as TGTGCCATCAGTGGAGGACCTCAGCCCCAGCATTTT.

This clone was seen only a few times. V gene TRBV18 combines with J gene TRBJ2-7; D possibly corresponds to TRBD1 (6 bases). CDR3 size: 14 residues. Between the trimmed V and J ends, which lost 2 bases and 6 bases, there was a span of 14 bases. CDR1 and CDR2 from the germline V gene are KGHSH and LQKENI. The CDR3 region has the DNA TGTGCCAGCTCACCAGGGACAACCCGGGGCGAGCAGTACTTC. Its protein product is CASSPGTTRGEQYF.

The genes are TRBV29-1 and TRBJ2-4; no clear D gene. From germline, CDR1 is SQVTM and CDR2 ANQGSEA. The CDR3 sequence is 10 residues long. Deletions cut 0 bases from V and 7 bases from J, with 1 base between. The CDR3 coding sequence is TGCAGCGTTGAAGAGAACATTCAGTACTTC. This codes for CSVEENIQYF.

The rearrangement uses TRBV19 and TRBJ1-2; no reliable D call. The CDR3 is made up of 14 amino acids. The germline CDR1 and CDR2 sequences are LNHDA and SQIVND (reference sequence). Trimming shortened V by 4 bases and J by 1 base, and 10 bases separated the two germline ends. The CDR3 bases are TGTGCCAGTAGTACCCCCGGACTTAACTATGGCTACACCTTC. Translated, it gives CASSTPGLNYGYTF.

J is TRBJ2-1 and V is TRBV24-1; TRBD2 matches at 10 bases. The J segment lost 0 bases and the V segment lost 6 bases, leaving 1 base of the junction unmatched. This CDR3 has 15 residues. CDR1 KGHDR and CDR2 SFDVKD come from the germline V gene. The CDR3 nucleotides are TGTGCCACCAGTCGACTAGCGGGCTCCTACAATGAGCAGTTCTTC. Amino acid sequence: CATSRLAGSYNEQFF.

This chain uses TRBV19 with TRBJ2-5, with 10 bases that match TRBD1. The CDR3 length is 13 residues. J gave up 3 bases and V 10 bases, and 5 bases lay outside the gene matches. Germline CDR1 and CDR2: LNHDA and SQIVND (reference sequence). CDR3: CATGTGEKETQYF. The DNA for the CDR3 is TGTGCCACCGGGACAGGGGAAAAAGAGACCCAGTACTTC.

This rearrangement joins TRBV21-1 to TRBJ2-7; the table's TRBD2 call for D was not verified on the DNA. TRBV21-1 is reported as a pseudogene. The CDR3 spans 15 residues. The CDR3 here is CASSKDRGGTYEQYF. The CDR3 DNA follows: TGTGCCAGCAGCAAAGACCGCGGGGGGACCTACGAGCAGTACTTC.

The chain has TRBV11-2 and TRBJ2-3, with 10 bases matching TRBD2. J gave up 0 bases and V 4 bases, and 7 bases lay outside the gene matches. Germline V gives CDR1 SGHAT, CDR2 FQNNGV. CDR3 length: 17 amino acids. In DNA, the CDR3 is TGTGCCAGCAGCTATCAGCGGGGGGGCCATAGCACAGATACGCAGTATTTT. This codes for CASSYQRGGHSTDTQYF.

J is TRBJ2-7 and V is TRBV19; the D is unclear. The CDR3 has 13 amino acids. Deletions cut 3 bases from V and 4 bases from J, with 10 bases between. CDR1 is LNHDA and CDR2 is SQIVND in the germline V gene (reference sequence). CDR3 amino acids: CASSIQVLYEQYF. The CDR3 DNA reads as TGTGCCAGTAGTATCCAGGTTCTGTACGAGCAGTACTTC.

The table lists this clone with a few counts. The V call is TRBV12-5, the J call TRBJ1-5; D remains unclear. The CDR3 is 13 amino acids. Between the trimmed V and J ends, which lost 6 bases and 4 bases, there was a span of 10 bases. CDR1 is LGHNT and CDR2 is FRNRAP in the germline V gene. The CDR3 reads CASGLDTNQPQHF. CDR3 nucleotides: TGTGCTAGTGGCCTTGACACAAATCAGCCCCAGCATTTT.

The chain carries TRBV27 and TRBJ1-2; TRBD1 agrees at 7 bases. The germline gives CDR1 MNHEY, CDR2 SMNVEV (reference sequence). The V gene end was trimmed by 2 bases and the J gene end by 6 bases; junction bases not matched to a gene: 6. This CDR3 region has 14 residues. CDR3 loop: CASSLLGTDHGYTF. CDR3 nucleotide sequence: TGTGCCAGCAGTTTACTCGGGACAGACCATGGCTACACCTTC.